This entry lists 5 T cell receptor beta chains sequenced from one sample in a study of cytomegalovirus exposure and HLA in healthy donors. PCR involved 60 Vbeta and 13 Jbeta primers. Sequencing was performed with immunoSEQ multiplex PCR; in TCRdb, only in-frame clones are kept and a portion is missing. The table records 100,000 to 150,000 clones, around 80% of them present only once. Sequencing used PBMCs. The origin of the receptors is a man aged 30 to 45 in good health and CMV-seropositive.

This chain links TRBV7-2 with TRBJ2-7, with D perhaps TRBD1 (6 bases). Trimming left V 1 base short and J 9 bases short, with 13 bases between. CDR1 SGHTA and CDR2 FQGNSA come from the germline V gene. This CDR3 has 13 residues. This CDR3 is CASSLETGRGQYF. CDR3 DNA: TGTGCCAGCAGCTTAGAGACAGGCAGAGGGCAGTACTTC. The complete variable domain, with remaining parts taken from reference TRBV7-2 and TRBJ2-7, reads GAGVSQSPSNKVTEKGKDVELRCDPISGHTALYWYRQSLGQGLEFLIYFQGNSAPDKSGLPSDRFSAERTGGSVSTLTIQRTQQEDSAVYLCASSLETGRGQYFGPGTRLTVT.

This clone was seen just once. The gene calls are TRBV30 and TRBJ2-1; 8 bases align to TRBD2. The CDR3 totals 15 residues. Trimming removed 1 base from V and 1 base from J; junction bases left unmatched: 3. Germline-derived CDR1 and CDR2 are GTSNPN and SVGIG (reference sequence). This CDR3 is CAWSAGGGSYNEQFF. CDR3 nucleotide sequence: TGTGCCTGGAGTGCCGGCGGGGGGTCCTACAATGAGCAGTTCTTC.

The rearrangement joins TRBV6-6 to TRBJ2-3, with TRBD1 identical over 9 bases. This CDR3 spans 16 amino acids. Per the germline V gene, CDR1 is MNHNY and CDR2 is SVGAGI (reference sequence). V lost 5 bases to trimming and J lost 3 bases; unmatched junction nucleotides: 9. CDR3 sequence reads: CASSPTGGGGTDTQYF. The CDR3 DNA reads TGTGCCAGCAGTCCCACAGGGGGCGGTGGTACAGATACGCAGTATTTT.

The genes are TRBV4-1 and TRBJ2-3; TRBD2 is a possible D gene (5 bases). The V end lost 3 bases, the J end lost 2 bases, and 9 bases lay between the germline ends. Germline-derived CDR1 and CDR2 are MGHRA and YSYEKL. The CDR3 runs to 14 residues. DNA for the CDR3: TGCGCCAGCAGCCACAGAGGGCCCACAGATACGCAGTATTTT. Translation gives CASSHRGPTDTQYF.

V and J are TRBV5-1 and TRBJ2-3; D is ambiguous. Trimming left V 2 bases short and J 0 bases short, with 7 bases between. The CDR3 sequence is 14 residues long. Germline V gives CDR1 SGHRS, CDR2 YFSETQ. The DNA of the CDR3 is TGCGCCAGCAGCTTCTCGGAGAGCACAGATACGCAGTATTTT. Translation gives CASSFSESTDTQYF.